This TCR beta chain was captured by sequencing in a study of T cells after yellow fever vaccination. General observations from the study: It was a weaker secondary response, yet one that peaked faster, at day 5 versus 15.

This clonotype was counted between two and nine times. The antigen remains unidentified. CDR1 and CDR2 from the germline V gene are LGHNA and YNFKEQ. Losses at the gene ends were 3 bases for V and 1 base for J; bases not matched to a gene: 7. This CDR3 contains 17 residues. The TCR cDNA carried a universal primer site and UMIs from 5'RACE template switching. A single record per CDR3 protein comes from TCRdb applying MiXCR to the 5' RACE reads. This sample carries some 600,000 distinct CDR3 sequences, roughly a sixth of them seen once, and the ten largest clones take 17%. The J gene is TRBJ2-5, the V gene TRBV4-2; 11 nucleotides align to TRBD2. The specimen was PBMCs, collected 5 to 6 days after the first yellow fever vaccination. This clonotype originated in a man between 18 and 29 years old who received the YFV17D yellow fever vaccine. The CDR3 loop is CASSQISTSGVQETQYF. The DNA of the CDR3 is TGTGCCAGCAGCCAGATATCGACTAGCGGGGTCCAAGAGACCCAGTACTTC.